A single sample is the source of the 11 T cell receptor beta chains below, sequenced in a study of blood T cell repertoires in COVID-19. Clones were sequenced by immunoSEQ multiplex PCR, and TCRdb holds only the in-frame ones, with some missing. The table has 200,000 to 250,000 clones, about 82% seen once. Input material: peripheral blood. The source is a woman aged 65 to 85 with COVID-19, enrolled during active disease.

The CDR3 bases are TGTGCCAGCAGTGAACTAGCGGGATTCTACAATGAGCAGTTCTTC. It encodes CASSELAGFYNEQFF. The chain recombines TRBV6-1 with TRBJ2-1; TRBD2 aligns across 9 bases. J lost 3 bases, V lost 2 bases, and 2 bases had no gene match. CDR1 and CDR2 from the germline V gene are MNHNS and SASEGT. The CDR3 is 15 amino acids.

This clone was picked up a small number of times. The J gene is TRBJ1-2, the V gene TRBV20-1, with 10 bases lining up with TRBD1. The length of the CDR3 is 14 residues. Trimming cost V 3 bases and J 4 bases; bases outside gene matches: 5. The V gene's germline CDR1 is DFQATT and CDR2 SNEGSKA (reference sequence). CDR3 coding DNA: TGCAGTGCTAGTACGGGACAGGGGATCTATGGCTACACCTTC. Amino acids: CSASTGQGIYGYTF.

The J gene is TRBJ1-2, the V gene TRBV18, with 10 bases aligning to TRBD1. CDR3 length: 16 residues. The V and J ends lost 3 bases and 6 bases, in that order; junction bases with no gene match: 10. The germline gives CDR1 KGHSH, CDR2 LQKENI. The CDR3 nucleotides read TGTGCCAGCTCACCGGCCGCGGGACAGGGGATAAATGGCTACACCTTC. Protein sequence: CASSPAAGQGINGYTF.

This clone has only one observation. The V gene is TRBV2, the J gene TRBJ2-7; no clear D gene. Trimming removed 5 bases at V and 5 bases at J, with 16 bases between. The germline gives CDR1 SNHLY, CDR2 FYNNEI. The CDR3 sequence is 14 residues long. The CDR3 bases are TGTGCCAGCAGTTGGGCTTTGCTGACGGACGAGCAGTACTTC. It encodes CASSWALLTDEQYF.

The chain combines TRBV7-2 with TRBJ2-5; 9 nucleotides align to TRBD1. CDR3 length equals 17 residues. V dropped 0 bases and J dropped 5; count of bases not matched to a gene: 10. Germline CDR1 reads SGHTA; CDR2 reads FQGNSA. The CDR3 loop is CASSLAQTGTGRETQYF. CDR3 in DNA: TGTGCCAGCAGCTTAGCGCAAACAGGGACAGGGAGGGAGACCCAGTACTTC.

The J gene is TRBJ1-2, the V gene TRBV19, with 7 bases aligning to TRBD1. Germline V gives CDR1 LNHDA, CDR2 SQIVND (reference sequence). Unmatched junction bases numbered 7, after V lost 5 bases and J lost 4 bases. The CDR3 extends over 14 amino acids. CDR3 in DNA: TGTGCCAGTAGTCTCGGACAGGTTCTCTATGGCTACACCTTC. This encodes CASSLGQVLYGYTF.

The J gene is TRBJ2-5, the V gene TRBV7-2; tentatively, D is TRBD1 (5 bases). Between the trimmed V and J ends, which lost 4 bases and 5 bases, there was a span of 14 bases. Germline V gene sequence: CDR1 SGHTA, CDR2 FQGNSA. This CDR3 region has 14 residues. CDR3 loop: CASSSSGRVETQYF. CDR3 bases: TGTGCCAGCAGCTCATCGGGCAGGGTTGAGACCCAGTACTTC.

V usage is TRBV5-8 and J usage is TRBJ2-1; 11 positions agree with TRBD2. With 7 bases clipped from V and 7 bases from J, the junction kept 13 bases outside the gene matches. The CDR3 length is 16 residues. The V gene's germline CDR1 is SGHTS and CDR2 YDEGEE. The CDR3 region has the DNA TGTGCCAGCTACTGGGGTAGCGGGAGGGCCTGGAATGAGCAGTTCTTC. Protein: CASYWGSGRAWNEQFF.

V usage is TRBV7-3 and J usage is TRBJ2-3, with TRBD2 matching 9 bases. Trimming took 3 bases from V and 5 from J; bases not matched to a gene: 6. Germline loops: CDR1 SGHTA, CDR2 FQGTGA. The CDR3 extends over 15 amino acids. The CDR3 coding sequence is TGTGCCAGCAGCTTGGCGCGGGGGGGCCGAGATACGCAGTATTTT. Protein product: CASSLARGGRDTQYF.

The V gene is TRBV15, the J gene TRBJ2-5, with a weak D call TRBD2 (6 bases). The V gene's germline CDR1 is LNHNV and CDR2 YYDKDF (reference sequence). Trimming removed 9 bases from V and 2 bases from J, with 10 bases in between. The CDR3 contains 12 residues. The CDR3 DNA reads TGTGCCACTGAGGACTATCAAGAGACCCAGTACTTC. It encodes CATEDYQETQYF.

This chain links TRBV5-1 with TRBJ2-7; 10 nucleotides align to TRBD2. The J segment lost 6 bases and the V segment lost 1 base, leaving 10 bases of the junction unmatched. Germline V CDR1 and CDR2: SGHRS, YFSETQ. The CDR3 has 16 amino acids. The CDR3 protein is CASSLITGLATPEQYF. The CDR3 DNA reads TGCGCCAGCAGCTTGATTACGGGACTAGCGACGCCCGAGCAGTACTTC.